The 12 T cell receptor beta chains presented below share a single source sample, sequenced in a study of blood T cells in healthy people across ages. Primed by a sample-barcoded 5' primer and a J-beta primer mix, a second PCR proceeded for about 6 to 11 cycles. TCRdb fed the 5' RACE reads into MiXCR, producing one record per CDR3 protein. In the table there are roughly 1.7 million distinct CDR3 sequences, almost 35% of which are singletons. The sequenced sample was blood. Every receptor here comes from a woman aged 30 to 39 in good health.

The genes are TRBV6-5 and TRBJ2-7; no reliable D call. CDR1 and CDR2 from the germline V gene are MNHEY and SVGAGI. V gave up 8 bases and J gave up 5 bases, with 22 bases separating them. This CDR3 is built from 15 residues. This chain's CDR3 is CASGFGSFGSDEQYF. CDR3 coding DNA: TGTGCCAGCGGTTTCGGATCTTTTGGGTCGGACGAGCAGTACTTC.

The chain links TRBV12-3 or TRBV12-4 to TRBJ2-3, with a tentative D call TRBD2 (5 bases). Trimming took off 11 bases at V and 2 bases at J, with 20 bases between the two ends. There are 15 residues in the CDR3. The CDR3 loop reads CASRGLRLITDTQYF. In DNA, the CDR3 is TGTGCCTCCCGGGGTCTTCGGTTAATCACAGATACGCAGTATTTT.

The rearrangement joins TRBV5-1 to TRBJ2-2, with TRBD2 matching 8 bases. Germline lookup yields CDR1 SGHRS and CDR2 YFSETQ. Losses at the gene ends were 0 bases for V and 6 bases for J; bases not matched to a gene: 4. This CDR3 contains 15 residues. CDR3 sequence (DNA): TGCGCCAGCAGCTTGGAGCGGGGGCAGGCCGGGGAGCTGTTTTTT. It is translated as CASSLERGQAGELFF. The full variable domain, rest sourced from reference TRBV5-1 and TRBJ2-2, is KAGVTQTPRYLIKTRGQQVTLSCSPISGHRSVSWYQQTPGQGLQFLFEYFSETQRNKGNFPGRFSGRQFSNSRSEMNVSTLELGDSALYLCASSLERGQAGELFFGEGSRLTVL.

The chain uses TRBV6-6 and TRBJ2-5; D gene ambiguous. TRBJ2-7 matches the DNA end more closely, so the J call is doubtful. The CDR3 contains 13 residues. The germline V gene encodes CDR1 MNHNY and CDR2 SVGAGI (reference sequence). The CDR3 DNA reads TGTGCCAGCAGTTACTCGAAAGGTCTCGAGCAGTACTTC. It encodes CASSYSKGLEQYF.

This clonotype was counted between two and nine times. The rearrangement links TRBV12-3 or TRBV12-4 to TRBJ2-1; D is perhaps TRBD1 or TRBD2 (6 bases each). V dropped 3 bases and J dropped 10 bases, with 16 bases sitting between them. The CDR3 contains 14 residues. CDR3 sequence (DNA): TGTGCCAGCAGTTTTCTAGGGGGGTACCCCGAGCAGTTCTTC. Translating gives CASSFLGGYPEQFF.

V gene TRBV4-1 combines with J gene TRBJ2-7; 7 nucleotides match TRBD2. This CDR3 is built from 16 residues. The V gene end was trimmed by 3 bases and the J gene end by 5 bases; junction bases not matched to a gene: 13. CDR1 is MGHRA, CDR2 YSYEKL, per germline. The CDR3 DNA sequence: TGCGCCAGCAGCCAGGCACTAGCGATCGTATCCCACGAGCAGTACTTC. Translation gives CASSQALAIVSHEQYF.

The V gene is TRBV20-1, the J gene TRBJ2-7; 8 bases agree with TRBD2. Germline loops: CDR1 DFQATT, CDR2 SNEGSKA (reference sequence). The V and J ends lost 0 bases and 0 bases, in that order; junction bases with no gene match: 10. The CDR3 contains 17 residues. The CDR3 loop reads CSARDPLGGRSSYEQYF. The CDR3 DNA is TGCAGTGCTAGAGATCCCCTCGGCGGGAGGTCCTCCTACGAGCAGTACTTC.

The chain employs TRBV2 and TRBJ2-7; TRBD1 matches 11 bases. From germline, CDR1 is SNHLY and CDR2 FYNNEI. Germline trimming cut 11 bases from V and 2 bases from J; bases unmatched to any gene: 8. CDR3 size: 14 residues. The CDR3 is CASEPGQGAYEQYF. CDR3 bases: TGTGCCTCCGAACCGGGACAGGGGGCCTACGAGCAGTACTTC. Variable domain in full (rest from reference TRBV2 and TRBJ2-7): EPEVTQTPSHQVTQMGQEVILRCVPISNHLYFYWYRQILGQKVEFLVSFYNNEISEKSEIFDDQFSVERPDGSNFTLKIRSTKLEDSAMYFCASEPGQGAYEQYFGPGTRLTVT.

The CDR3 loop reads CASSLSRVHQAYEQYF. In DNA, the CDR3 is TGTGCCAGCAGCCTCTCCCGTGTGCACCAGGCCTACGAGCAGTACTTC. The chain links TRBV7-2 to TRBJ2-7; D uncertain. The CDR3 is 16 residues long. CDR1 SGHTA and CDR2 FQGNSA come from the germline V gene. Trimming took 5 bases from V and 2 from J, leaving 19 bases between them.

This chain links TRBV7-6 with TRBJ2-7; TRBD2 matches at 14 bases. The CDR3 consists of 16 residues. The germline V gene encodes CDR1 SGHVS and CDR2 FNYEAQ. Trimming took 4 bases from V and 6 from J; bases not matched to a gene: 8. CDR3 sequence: CASSSGTSGSVREQYF. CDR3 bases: TGTGCCAGCAGCTCGGGGACTAGCGGGAGTGTGCGCGAGCAGTACTTC.

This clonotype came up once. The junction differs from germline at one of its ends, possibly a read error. The CDR3 here is CAGSLSREFYEQYF. The DNA of the CDR3 is TGTGCCGGCAGTTTATCCCGCGAGTTCTACGAGCAGTACTTC. The chain links TRBV28 to TRBJ2-7; the D is unclear. Per the germline V gene, CDR1 is MDHEN and CDR2 is SYDVKM. The CDR3 runs to 14 residues.

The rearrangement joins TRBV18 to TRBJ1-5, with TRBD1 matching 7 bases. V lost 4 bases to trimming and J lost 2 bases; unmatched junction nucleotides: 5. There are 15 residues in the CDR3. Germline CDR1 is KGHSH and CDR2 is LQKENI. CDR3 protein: CASSQGAIGNQPQHF. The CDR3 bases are TGTGCCAGCTCACAGGGGGCGATAGGCAATCAGCCCCAGCATTTT.